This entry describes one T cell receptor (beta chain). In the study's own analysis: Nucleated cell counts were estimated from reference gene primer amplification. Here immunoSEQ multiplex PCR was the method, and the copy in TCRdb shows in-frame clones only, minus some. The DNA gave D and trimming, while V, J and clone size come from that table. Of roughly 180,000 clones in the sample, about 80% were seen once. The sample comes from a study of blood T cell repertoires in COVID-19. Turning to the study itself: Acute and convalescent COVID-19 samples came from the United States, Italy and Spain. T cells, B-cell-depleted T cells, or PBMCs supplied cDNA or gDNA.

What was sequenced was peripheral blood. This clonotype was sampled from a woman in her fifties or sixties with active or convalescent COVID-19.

The CDR3 DNA sequence: TGCAGCGCCCGGGAGGGTGGCTACACCTTC. Protein sequence: CSAREGGYTF. The genes are TRBV29-1 and TRBJ1-2; D is ambiguous. CDR3 length equals 10 residues. V was cut by 7 bases and J by 7 bases, with 10 bases left in between. Per the germline V gene, CDR1 is SQVTM and CDR2 is ANQGSEA.